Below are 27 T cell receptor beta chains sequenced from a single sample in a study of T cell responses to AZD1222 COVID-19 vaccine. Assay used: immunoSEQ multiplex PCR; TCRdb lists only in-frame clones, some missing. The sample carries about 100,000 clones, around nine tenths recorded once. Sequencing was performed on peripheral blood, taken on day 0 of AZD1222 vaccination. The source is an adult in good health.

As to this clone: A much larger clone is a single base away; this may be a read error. CDR3 in amino acids: CASRRRDSYGYTF. CDR3 nucleotides: TGTGCCAGCAGGCGCCGGGACTCCTATGGCTACACCTTC. V usage is TRBV9 and J usage is TRBJ1-2; TRBD1 is a possible D gene (5 bases). V shed 5 bases and J shed 4 bases, with 12 bases lying between them. The germline gives CDR1 SGDLS, CDR2 YYNGEE. The CDR3 covers 13 residues.

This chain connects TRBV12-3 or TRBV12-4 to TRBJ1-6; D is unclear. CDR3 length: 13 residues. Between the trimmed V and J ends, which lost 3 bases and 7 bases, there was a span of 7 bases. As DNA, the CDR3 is TGTGCCAGCAGTTTGGGGTGGAATTCACCCCTCCACTTT. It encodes CASSLGWNSPLHF.

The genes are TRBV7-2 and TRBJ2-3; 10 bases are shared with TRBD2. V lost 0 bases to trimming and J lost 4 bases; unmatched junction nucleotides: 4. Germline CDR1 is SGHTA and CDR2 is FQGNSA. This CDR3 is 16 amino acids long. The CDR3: CASSLARAGGADTQYF. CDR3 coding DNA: TGTGCCAGCAGCTTAGCTAGAGCGGGGGGGGCAGATACGCAGTATTTT.

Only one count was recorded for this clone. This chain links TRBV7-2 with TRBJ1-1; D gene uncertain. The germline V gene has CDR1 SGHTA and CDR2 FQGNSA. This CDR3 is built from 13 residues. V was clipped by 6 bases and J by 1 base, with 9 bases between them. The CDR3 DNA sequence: TGTGCCAGCAGGTTCGACGCGAACACTGAAGCTTTCTTT. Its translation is CASRFDANTEAFF.

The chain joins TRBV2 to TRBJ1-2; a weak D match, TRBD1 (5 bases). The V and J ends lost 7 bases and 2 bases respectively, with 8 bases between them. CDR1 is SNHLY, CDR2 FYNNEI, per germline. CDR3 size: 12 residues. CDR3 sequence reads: CASTGGNYGYTF. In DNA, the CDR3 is TGTGCCAGCACGGGGGGGAACTATGGCTACACCTTC.

This chain's CDR3 is CASSLAPGYNQPQHF. Written as DNA, the CDR3 is TGTGCCAGCAGCTTAGCCCCGGGGTACAATCAGCCCCAGCATTTT. The rearrangement links TRBV7-2 to TRBJ1-5; D uncertain. V shed 0 bases and J shed 3 bases, with 9 bases lying between them. The germline CDR1 and CDR2 sequences are SGHTA and FQGNSA. This CDR3 contains 15 residues.

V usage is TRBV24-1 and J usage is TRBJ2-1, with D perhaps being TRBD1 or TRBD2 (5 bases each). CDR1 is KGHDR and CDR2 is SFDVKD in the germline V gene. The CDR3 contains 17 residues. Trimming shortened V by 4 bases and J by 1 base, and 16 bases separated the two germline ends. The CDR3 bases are TGTGCCACCAGTGACACCCAACCAGGGAGTTCCTACAATGAGCAGTTCTTC. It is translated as CATSDTQPGSSYNEQFF.

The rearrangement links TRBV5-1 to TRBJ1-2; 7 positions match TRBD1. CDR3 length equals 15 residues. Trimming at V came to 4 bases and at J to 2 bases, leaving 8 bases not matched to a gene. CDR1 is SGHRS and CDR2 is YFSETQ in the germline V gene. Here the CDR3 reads CASSTQTGPNYGYTF. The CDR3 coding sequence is TGCGCCAGCAGCACCCAGACAGGGCCAAACTATGGCTACACCTTC.

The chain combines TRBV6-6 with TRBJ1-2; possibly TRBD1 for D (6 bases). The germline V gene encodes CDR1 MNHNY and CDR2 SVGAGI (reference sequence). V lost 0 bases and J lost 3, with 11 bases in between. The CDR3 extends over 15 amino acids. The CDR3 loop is CASSYSWGADYGYTF. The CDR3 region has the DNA TGTGCCAGCAGTTACTCGTGGGGGGCCGACTATGGCTACACCTTC.

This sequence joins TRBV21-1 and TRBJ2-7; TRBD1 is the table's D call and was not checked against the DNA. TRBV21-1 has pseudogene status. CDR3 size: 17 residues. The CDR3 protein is CASSKEGYGTALLEQYF. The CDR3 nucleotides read TGTGCCAGCAGCAAAGAAGGCTACGGGACAGCACTACTCGAGCAGTACTTC.

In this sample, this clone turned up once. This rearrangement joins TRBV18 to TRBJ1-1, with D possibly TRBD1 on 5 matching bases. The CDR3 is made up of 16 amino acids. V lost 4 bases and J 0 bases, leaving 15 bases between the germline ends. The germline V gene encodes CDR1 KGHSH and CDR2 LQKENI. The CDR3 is CASSLTKQVLNTEAFF. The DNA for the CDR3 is TGTGCCAGCTCACTTACGAAACAGGTTTTGAACACTGAAGCTTTCTTT.

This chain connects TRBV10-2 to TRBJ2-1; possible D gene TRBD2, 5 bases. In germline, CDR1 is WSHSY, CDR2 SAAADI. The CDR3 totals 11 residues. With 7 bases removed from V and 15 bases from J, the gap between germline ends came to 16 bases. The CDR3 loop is CASMGLEAPFF. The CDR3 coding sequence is TGCGCCAGCATGGGGTTGGAGGCTCCGTTCTTC.

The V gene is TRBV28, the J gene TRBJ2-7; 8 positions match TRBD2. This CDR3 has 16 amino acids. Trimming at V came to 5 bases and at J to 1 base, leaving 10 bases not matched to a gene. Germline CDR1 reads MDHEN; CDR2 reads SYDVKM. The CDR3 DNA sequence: TGTGCCAGCAGTCCTTTCGGACTAGCTGATTCCTACGAGCAGTACTTC. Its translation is CASSPFGLADSYEQYF.

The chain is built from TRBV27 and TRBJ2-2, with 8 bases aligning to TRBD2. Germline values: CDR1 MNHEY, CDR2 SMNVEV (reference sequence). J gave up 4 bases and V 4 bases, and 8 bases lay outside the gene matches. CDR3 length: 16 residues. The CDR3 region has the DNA TGTGCCAGCAGTTCCCACCGGCTAGCGGGCACCGGGGAGCTGTTTTTT. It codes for CASSSHRLAGTGELFF.

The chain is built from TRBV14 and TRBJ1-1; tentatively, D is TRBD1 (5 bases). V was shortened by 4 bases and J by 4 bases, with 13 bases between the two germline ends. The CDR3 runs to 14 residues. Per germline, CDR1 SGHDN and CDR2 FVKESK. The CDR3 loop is CASSPYAGFTEAFF. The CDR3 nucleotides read TGTGCCAGCAGCCCGTACGCAGGGTTCACTGAAGCTTTCTTT.

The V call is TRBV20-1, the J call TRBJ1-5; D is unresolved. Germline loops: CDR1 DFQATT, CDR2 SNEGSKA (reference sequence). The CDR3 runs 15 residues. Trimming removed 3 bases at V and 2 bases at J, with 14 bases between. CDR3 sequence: CSASAWSRGNQPQHF. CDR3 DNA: TGCAGTGCTAGTGCGTGGAGCCGGGGCAATCAGCCCCAGCATTTT.

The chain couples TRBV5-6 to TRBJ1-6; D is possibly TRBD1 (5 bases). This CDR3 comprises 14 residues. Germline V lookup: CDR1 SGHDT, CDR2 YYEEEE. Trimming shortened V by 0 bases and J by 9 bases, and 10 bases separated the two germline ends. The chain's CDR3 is CASSLGQGSSPLHF. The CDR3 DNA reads TGTGCCAGCAGCTTGGGTCAGGGAAGTTCACCCCTCCACTTT.

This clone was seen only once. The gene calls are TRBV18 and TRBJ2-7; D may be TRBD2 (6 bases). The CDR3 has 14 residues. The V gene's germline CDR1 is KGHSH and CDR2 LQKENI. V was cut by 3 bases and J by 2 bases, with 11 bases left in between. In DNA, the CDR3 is TGTGCCAGCTCACCGACTAGTAGGGCCTACGAGCAGTACTTC. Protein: CASSPTSRAYEQYF.

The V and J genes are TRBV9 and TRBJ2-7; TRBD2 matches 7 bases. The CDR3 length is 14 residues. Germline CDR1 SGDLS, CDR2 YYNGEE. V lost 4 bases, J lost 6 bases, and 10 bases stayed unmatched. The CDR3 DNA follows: TGTGCCAGCAGCCCCCTAGGGGAGGGCGGCGAGCAGTACTTC. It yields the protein CASSPLGEGGEQYF.

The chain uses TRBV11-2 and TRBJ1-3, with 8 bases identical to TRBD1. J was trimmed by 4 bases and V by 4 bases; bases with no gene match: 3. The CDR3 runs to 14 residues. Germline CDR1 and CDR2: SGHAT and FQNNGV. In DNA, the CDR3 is TGTGCCAGCAGCTCCTGGACAGGGGGAAACACCATATATTTT. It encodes CASSSWTGGNTIYF.

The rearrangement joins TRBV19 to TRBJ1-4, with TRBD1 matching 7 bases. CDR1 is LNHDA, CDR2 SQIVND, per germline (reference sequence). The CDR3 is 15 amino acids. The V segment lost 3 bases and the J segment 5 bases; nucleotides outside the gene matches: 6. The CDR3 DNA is TGTGCCAGTAGTATCCAGGGACAGTCGAATGAAAAACTGTTTTTT. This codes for CASSIQGQSNEKLFF.

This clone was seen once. The CDR3 is CASSVGPTGGQPQHF. CDR3 in DNA: TGTGCCAGCAGCGTAGGACCTACCGGGGGTCAGCCCCAGCATTTT. V and J are TRBV9 and TRBJ1-5, with D maybe TRBD1 (5 bases). CDR3 size: 15 residues. Germline-derived CDR1 and CDR2 are SGDLS and YYNGEE. The V and J ends lost 0 bases and 6 bases respectively, with 13 bases between them.

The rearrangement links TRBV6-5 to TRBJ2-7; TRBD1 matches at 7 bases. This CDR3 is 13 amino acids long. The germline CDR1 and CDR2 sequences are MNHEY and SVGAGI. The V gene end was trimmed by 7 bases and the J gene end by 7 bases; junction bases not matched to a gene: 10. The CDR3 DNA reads TGTGCCAGCACCAGGGACAGCCAGAGAGAGCAGTACTTC. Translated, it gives CASTRDSQREQYF.

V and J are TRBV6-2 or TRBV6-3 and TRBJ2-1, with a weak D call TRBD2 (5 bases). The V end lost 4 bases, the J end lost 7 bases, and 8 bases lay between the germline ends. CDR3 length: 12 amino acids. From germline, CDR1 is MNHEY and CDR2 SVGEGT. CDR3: CASSSDSNEQFF. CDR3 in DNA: TGTGCCAGCAGTTCGGACTCTAATGAGCAGTTCTTC.

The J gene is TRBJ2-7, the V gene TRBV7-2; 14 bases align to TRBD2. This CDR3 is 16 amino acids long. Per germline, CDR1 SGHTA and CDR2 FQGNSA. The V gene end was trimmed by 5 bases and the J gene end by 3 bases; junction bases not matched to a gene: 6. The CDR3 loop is CASSLGLAGEGYEQYF. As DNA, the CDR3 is TGTGCCAGCAGCCTGGGACTAGCGGGGGAAGGCTACGAGCAGTACTTC.

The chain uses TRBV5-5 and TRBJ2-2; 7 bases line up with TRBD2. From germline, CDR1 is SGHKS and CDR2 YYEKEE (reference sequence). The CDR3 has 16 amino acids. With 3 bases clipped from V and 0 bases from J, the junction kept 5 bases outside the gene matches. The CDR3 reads CASSWAAGTNTGELFF. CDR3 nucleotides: TGTGCCAGCAGCTGGGCAGCGGGGACGAACACCGGGGAGCTGTTTTTT.

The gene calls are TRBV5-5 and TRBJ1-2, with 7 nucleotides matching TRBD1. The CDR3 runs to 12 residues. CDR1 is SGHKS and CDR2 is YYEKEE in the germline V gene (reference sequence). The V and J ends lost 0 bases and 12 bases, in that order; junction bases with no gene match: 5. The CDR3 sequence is CASSLAGGTDTF. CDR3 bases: TGTGCCAGCAGCTTGGCCGGTGGGACAGACACCTTC.